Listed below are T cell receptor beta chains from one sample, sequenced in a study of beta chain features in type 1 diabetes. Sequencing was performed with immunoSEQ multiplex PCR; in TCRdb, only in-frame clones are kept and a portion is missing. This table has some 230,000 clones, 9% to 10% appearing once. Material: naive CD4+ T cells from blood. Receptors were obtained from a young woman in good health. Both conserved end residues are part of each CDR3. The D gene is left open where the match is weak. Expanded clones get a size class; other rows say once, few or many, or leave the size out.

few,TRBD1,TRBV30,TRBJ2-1,TGTGCCTGGAGCGGGGGGCAGGGACAGGGCTACAATGAGCAGTTCTTC,CAWSGGQGQGYNEQFF
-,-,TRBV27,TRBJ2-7,TGTGCCAGCAGTTTAGTCCGATCGGGGGAGCAGTACTTC,CASSLVRSGEQYF
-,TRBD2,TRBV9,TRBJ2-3,TGTGCCAGCAGCGGCGCTAGCGGGGTTAGCACAGATACGCAGTATTTT,CASSGASGVSTDTQYF
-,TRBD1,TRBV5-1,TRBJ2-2,TGCGCCAGCAGCTTGGGACAGGGATCCGGGGAGCTGTTTTTT,CASSLGQGSGELFF
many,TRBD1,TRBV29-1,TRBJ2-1,TGCAGCGCCGGGACAGGCTACAATGAGCAGTTCTTC,CSAGTGYNEQFF
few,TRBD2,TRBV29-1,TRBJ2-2,TGCAGCGTTGGGGCTAGCGGGAGGAACACCGGGGAGCTGTTTTTT,CSVGASGRNTGELFF
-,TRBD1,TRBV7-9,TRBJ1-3,TGTGCCAGCAGCCCAGTCCCGGGACAGGCCGCGTCAAACACCATATATTTT,CASSPVPGQAASNTIYF
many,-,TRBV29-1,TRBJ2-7,TGCAGCGTAAAGGGACTTAGGAGCTCCTACGAGCAGTACTTC,CSVKGLRSSYEQYF
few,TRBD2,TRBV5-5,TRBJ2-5,TGTGCCAGCAGGGCCGGGACTAGCGGGAGAGAGACCCAGTACTTC,CASRAGTSGRETQYF
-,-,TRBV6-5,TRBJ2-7,TGTGCCAGCAGTCTCCTACAGGGTGGGCTGGACGAGCAGTACTTC,CASSLLQGGLDEQYF
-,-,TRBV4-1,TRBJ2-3,TGCGCCAGCAGGTCCGCGGGATCTAGCACAGATACGCAGTATTTT,CASRSAGSSTDTQYF
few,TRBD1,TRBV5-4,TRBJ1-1,TGTGCCAGCAGCTTGGCGTCCAGGGGGCGAGACACTGAAGCTTTCTTT,CASSLASRGRDTEAFF
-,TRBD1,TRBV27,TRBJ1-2,TGTGCCAGCAGTTTACTCGGACAGGGGTTCGGCTACACCTTC,CASSLLGQGFGYTF
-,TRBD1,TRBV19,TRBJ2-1,TGTGCCAGTAGTATCCCTACCGGGACAGGGGGTAATGAGCAGTTCTTC,CASSIPTGTGGNEQFF
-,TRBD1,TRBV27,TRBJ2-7,TGTGCCAGCAGTTTAAGACAGGGAATCTACGAGCAGTACTTC,CASSLRQGIYEQYF
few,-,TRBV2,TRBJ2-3,TGTGCCAGCAGTCGACTAGCAGGGGCCCCAGATACGCAGTATTTT,CASSRLAGAPDTQYF
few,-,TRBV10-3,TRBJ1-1,TGTGCCATCAGTGAATTAACGGGGGGGGGAACTGAAGCTTTCTTT,CAISELTGGGTEAFF
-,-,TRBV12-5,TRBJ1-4,TGTGCTAGTGCTTTGACAGCACTCAATGAAAAACTGTTTTTT,CASALTALNEKLFF
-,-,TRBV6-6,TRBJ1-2,TGTGCCAGCAGTTACACAGGGTACTATGGCTACACCTTC,CASSYTGYYGYTF
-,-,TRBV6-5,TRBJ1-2,TGTGCCAGCAGTTACTCGAACAGCCGGGGCTACACCTTC,CASSYSNSRGYTF
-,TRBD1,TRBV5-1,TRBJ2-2,TGCGCCAGCAGCTTACGGGACAGGGGATTCGCCGGGGAGCTGTTTTTT,CASSLRDRGFAGELFF
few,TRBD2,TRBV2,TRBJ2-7,TGTGCCAGCATACAGGGACTAGCGGGATCCTACGAGCAGTACTTC,CASIQGLAGSYEQYF
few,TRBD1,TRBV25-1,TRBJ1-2,TGTGCCAGCAGTGAACCCAGGGGACAGGTGGGGGGCTACACCTTC,CASSEPRGQVGGYTF
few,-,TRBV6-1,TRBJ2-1,TGTGCCAGCAGTGAACATGAGAACCTCTCCTACAATGAGCAGTTCTTC,CASSEHENLSYNEQFF
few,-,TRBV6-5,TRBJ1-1,TGTGCCAGCAGGACAGGAGGCTTAACGACGGCTTTCTTT,CASRTGGLTTAFF
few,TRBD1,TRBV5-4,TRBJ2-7,TGTGCCAGCAGCGTATACGACAGGGTGGGCTACGAGCAGTACTTC,CASSVYDRVGYEQYF
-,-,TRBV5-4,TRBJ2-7,TGTGCCAGCAGCATCAGCGGGCGTCTACCCTACGAGCAGTACTTC,CASSISGRLPYEQYF
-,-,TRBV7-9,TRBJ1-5,TGTGCCAGCATTGAGGGGGAACCGAGCAATCAGCCCCAGCATTTT,CASIEGEPSNQPQHF
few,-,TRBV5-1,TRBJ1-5,TGCGCCAGCAGCTTGAGCGGGGGTTGGAATCAGCCCCAGCATTTT,CASSLSGGWNQPQHF
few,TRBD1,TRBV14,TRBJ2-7,TGTGCCAGCAGCCGGGACAGGGGTCTCTACGAGCAGTACTTC,CASSRDRGLYEQYF